These T cell receptor beta chains were read from a single sample in a study of T cells in Graves' hyperthyroidism and ophthalmopathy. One entry per CDR3 protein results from TCRdb running MiXCR on the multiplex PCR reads. Of around 700,000 distinct CDR3 sequences listed, about 35% are singletons. Sequenced input: blood. The source is a woman aged 40 to 50 with Graves' hyperthyroidism. The CDR3 runs from the conserved cysteine through the conserved F or W. D genes are given only for firm matches. Clone size is shown for a subset of rows, as once, few, many or a class of expanded clone.

size,D,V,J,length,CDR3,DNA
.,TRBD2,TRBV4-3,TRBJ2-2,17,CASSQEGLAGGGGELFF,TGCGCCAGCAGCCAAGAGGGTCTAGCGGGAGGGGGCGGGGAGCTGTTTTTT
.,.,TRBV11-3,TRBJ1-1,15,CASSTGSDANTEAFF,TGTGCCAGCAGCACGGGGAGTGATGCGAACACTGAAGCTTTCTTT
many,TRBD2,TRBV2,TRBJ2-5,12,CASSEGGGTEYF,TGTGCCAGCAGTGAAGGGGGGGGGACGGAGTACTTC
.,.,TRBV24-1,TRBJ1-2,19,CASSPNLLTGSTSSYGYTF,TGTGCCAGCTCACCCAACCTACTCACAGGGAGCACCTCCTCCTATGGCTACACCTTC
.,TRBD2,TRBV10-3,TRBJ2-5,14,CASRLAGEEETQYF,TGTGCCAGCAGACTAGCGGGAGAGGAAGAGACCCAGTACTTC
many,TRBD2,TRBV5-1,TRBJ2-2,15,CASSLSGGPTGELFF,TGCGCCAGCAGCTTATCGGGGGGACCCACCGGGGAGCTGTTTTTT
many,.,TRBV10-3,TRBJ1-3,15,CASGRGLSSGNTIYF,TGTGCCAGTGGCAGGGGCCTGAGCTCTGGAAACACCATATATTTT
.,.,TRBV10-2,TRBJ1-1,12,CASRTIDTEAFF,TGCGCCAGCAGGACCATAGACACTGAAGCTTTCTTT
many,.,TRBV10-1,TRBJ1-1,14,CASSDNRGNTEAFF,TGCGCCAGCAGTGATAACAGAGGAAACACTGAAGCTTTCTTT
many,TRBD2,TRBV7-9,TRBJ2-5,18,CASSLGDGRAGGGETQYF,TGTGCCAGCAGCTTGGGGGATGGTCGAGCGGGAGGAGGAGAGACCCAGTACTTC
.,TRBD1,TRBV5-1,TRBJ1-1,13,CASSWTGSPEAFF,TGCGCCAGCAGCTGGACAGGGAGCCCTGAAGCTTTCTTT
many,.,TRBV5-8,TRBJ1-2,15,CASSVPGLPKVGYTF,TGTGCCAGCAGCGTGCCAGGGCTTCCCAAGGTTGGCTACACCTTC
few,.,TRBV7-9,TRBJ2-2,15,CASSQDLTGNRELFF,TGCGCCAGCAGCCAAGACCTCACAGGGAACCGGGAGCTGTTTTTT
.,.,TRBV29-1,TRBJ1-1,12,CSLSPVNTEAFF,TGCAGCTTGAGTCCGGTGAACACTGAAGCTTTCTTT
many,TRBD1,TRBV11-2,TRBJ1-6,13,CASSLRQGSPLHF,TGTGCCAGCAGCCTTCGACAGGGTTCACCCCTCCACTTT
once,TRBD1,TRBV29-1,TRBJ1-1,12,CSPGGAVTEAFF,TGCAGCCCAGGGGGCGCGGTGACTGAAGCTTTCTTT
many,.,TRBV5-1,TRBJ2-7,14,CASSFEQAAYEQYF,TGCGCCAGCAGCTTCGAGCAGGCGGCCTACGAGCAGTACTTC
few,TRBD1,TRBV7-9,TRBJ2-5,15,CASSHRTGIGETQYF,TGTGCCAGCAGCCACCGGACAGGGATTGGGGAGACCCAGTACTTC
many,.,TRBV10-3,TRBJ1-2,12,CAISDPGGGYTF,TGTGCCATCAGTGATCCGGGGGGTGGCTACACCTTC
once,.,TRBV10-2,TRBJ2-3,15,CASSPSFVLSDTQYF,TGCGCCAGCAGCCCCTCCTTCGTACTCTCCGATACGCAGTATTTT
.,.,TRBV15,TRBJ2-2,16,CATSRAQQLTGGELFF,TGTGCCACCAGCAGAGCTCAACAGCTAACAGGAGGGGAGCTGTTTTTT
many,TRBD2,TRBV7-9,TRBJ2-7,15,CASSQVAGGPLEQYF,TGTGCCAGCAGCCAGGTAGCGGGAGGTCCCCTCGAGCAGTACTTC
few,TRBD1,TRBV7-9,TRBJ1-5,15,CASSRGQGSNQPQHF,TGTGCCAGCTCGCGGGGACAGGGAAGCAATCAGCCCCAGCATTTT
many,.,TRBV7-2,TRBJ2-7,14,CASSPLGLRDEQYF,TGTGCCAGCAGCCCCCTGGGGTTAAGGGACGAGCAGTACTTC
once,TRBD1,TRBV7-2,TRBJ2-2,17,CASSPGQGARGTGELFF,TGTGCCAGCAGCCCCGGACAGGGGGCAAGGGGGACCGGGGAGCTGTTTTTT
.,TRBD2,TRBV19,TRBJ2-5,19,CASSRPPSPSGRAQETQYF,TGTGCCAGTAGTCGACCCCCCTCTCCTAGCGGGAGGGCCCAAGAGACCCAGTACTTC
few,.,TRBV18,TRBJ1-3,14,CASSPGDARNTIYF,TGTGCCAGCTCACCAGGCGATGCTAGAAACACCATATATTTT
.,.,TRBV5-1,TRBJ2-7,12,CASSLGDHEQYF,TGCGCCAGCAGCTTGGGGGATCATGAGCAGTACTTC
.,.,TRBV10-3,TRBJ2-2,17,CAISESSRAGRTGELFF,TGTGCCATCAGTGAGTCGAGCCGGGCCGGTCGGACCGGGGAGCTGTTTTTT
many,.,TRBV6-5,TRBJ1-6,13,CASSSNQRSPLHF,TGTGCCAGCAGTTCCAATCAGCGTTCACCCCTCCACTTT
.,.,TRBV14,TRBJ2-7,14,CASSPGLMSYEQYF,TGTGCCAGCAGCCCGGGATTAATGTCCTACGAGCAGTACTTC
.,TRBD2,TRBV9,TRBJ2-5,15,CASRRLAGGWETQYF,TGTGCCAGCAGAAGACTAGCGGGGGGTTGGGAGACCCAGTACTTC
.,TRBD2,TRBV11-3,TRBJ2-5,16,CASSHSGAGWGETQYF,TGTGCCAGCAGCCATAGCGGGGCCGGATGGGGAGAGACCCAGTACTTC
many,.,TRBV7-9,TRBJ1-2,12,CASSSGTYGYTF,TGTGCCAGCAGCTCAGGGACCTATGGCTACACCTTC
.,.,TRBV11-1,TRBJ2-1,14,CASSLLRQANEQFF,TGTGCCAGCAGTCTGCTCCGTCAGGCCAATGAGCAGTTCTTC
many,.,TRBV7-2,TRBJ2-7,14,CASSLVPATYEQYF,TGTGCCAGCAGCTTAGTTCCAGCAACCTACGAGCAGTACTTC
many,.,TRBV12-3/TRBV12-4,TRBJ2-5,13,CASSPPPSMTQYF,TGTGCCAGCAGTCCTCCCCCCTCGATGACCCAGTACTTC
.,.,TRBV15,TRBJ2-7,14,CATSRPGKGYEQYF,TGTGCCACCAGCAGACCAGGGAAGGGCTACGAGCAGTACTTC
.,TRBD2,TRBV20-1,TRBJ2-7,19,CSARQAGTSGRARSYEQYF,TGCAGTGCTAGACAAGCAGGGACTAGCGGGAGGGCCAGGTCCTACGAGCAGTACTTC
few,.,TRBV10-3,TRBJ1-1,18,CATLTFGGGPSLNTEAFF,TGTGCCACCCTAACCTTCGGTGGGGGTCCATCTCTGAACACTGAAGCTTTCTTT